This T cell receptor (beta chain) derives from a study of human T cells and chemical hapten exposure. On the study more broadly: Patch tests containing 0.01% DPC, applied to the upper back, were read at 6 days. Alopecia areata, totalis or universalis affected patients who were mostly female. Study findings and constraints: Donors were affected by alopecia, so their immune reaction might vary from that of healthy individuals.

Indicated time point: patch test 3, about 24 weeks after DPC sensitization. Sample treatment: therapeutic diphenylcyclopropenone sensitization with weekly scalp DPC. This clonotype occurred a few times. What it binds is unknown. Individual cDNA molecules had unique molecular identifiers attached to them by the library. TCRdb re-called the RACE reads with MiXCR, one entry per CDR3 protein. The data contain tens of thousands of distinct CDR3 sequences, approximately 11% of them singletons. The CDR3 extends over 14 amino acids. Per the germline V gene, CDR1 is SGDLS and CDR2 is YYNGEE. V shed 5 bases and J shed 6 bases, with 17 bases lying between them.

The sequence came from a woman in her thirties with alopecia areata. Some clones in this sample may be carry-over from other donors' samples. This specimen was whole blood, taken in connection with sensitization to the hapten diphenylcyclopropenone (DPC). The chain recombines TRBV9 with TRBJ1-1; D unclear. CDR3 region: CASSGFGGLAEAFF. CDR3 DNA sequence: TGTGCCAGCAGTGGCTTTGGAGGGTTGGCTGAAGCTTTCTTT.